Below are 29 T cell receptor beta chains sequenced from a single sample in a study of PD-1 blockade in classical Hodgkin lymphoma. Method: immunoSEQ multiplex PCR; TCRdb's copy keeps in-frame clones and lacks some. Here the sample spans 40,000 to 65,000 clones, 81% being singletons. All trial patients relapsed after autologous stem cell transplantation. The specimen was peripheral blood mononuclear cells (PBMCs), collected at baseline. The receptors come from a human donor with classical Hodgkin lymphoma.

The V and J genes are TRBV5-1 and TRBJ1-1; D is undetermined. Trimming cost V 4 bases and J 0 bases, with 7 bases left between them. Per germline, CDR1 SGHRS and CDR2 YFSETQ. CDR3 length: 13 residues. The CDR3 sequence is CASSVDLNTEAFF. DNA of the CDR3: TGCGCCAGCAGCGTCGACTTGAACACTGAAGCTTTCTTT. The entire variable domain, with the rest obtained from reference TRBV5-1 and TRBJ1-1, is as follows: KAGVTQTPRYLIKTRGQQVTLSCSPISGHRSVSWYQQTPGQGLQFLFEYFSETQRNKGNFPGRFSGRQFSNSRSEMNVSTLELGDSALYLCASSVDLNTEAFFGQGTRLTVV.

Turning to this clone: Germline and junction disagree at one end, which may indicate a read error. This chain uses TRBV9 with TRBJ2-1; a weak D match, TRBD2 (5 bases). This CDR3 is 13 amino acids long. Germline lookup yields CDR1 SGDLS and CDR2 YYNGEE. DNA for the CDR3: TGTGCCAGCAGCGCCAATCCTAGCCCCCAGCAATTCTTC. Translated: CASSANPSPQQFF.

This chain connects TRBV12-5 to TRBJ1-4; D is unclear. The ends were cut back, 6 bases at V and 12 bases at J, with 14 bases in the middle. Germline CDR1 LGHNT, CDR2 FRNRAP. This CDR3 spans 12 amino acids. DNA for the CDR3: TGTGCTAGTGGCCCCCAGCGGAGGGAACTGTTTTTT. Its translation: CASGPQRRELFF.

V is TRBV19 and J is TRBJ1-2; possible D gene TRBD1, 5 bases. Per germline, CDR1 LNHDA and CDR2 SQIVND (reference sequence). The CDR3 covers 14 residues. V lost 4 bases to trimming and J lost 5 bases, with 14 bases between them. CDR3 DNA: TGTGCCAGTAGTAGGGGAGGGGAGGGTTATGGCTACACCTTC. Translation gives CASSRGGEGYGYTF.

The J gene is TRBJ1-2, the V gene TRBV11-1; tentative D call: TRBD1 (5 bases). The CDR3 consists of 12 residues. Germline CDR1 reads SGHAT; CDR2 reads FQDESV (reference sequence). V gave up 6 bases and J gave up 10 bases, with 15 bases separating them. The CDR3 nucleotides read TGTGCCAGCAGTTCGGGACCGCAGGACTACACCTTC. Its protein is CASSSGPQDYTF.

This clone showed up just a few times. The V gene is TRBV5-1, the J gene TRBJ2-1; 10 nucleotides match TRBD2. V dropped 3 bases and J dropped 8; count of bases not matched to a gene: 14. The germline V gene has CDR1 SGHRS and CDR2 YFSETQ. The CDR3 runs to 17 residues. This chain's CDR3 is CASSSPQASGGLYEQFF. The CDR3 DNA sequence: TGCGCCAGCAGCTCCCCCCAGGCTAGCGGGGGCTTGTATGAGCAGTTCTTC.

CDR3 loop: CASSSNANTIYGYTF. The CDR3 DNA is TGCGCCAGCAGCTCGAACGCTAACACCATCTATGGCTACACCTTC. The chain recombines TRBV5-1 with TRBJ1-2, with D unclear. V gave up 3 bases and J gave up 4 bases, with 16 bases separating them. Germline CDR1 SGHRS, CDR2 YFSETQ. The CDR3 sequence is 15 residues long.

The V gene is TRBV11-2, the J gene TRBJ2-1, with 8 nucleotides matching TRBD2. The V segment lost 6 bases and the J segment 6 bases; nucleotides outside the gene matches: 16. From germline, CDR1 is SGHAT and CDR2 FQNNGV. This CDR3 has 17 amino acids. The CDR3 region has the DNA TGTGCCAGCAGTTTTAGAATCCCAGCGGGAGACCCCAATGAGCAGTTCTTC. It is translated as CASSFRIPAGDPNEQFF.

This clone was seen a handful of times. The chain uses TRBV7-2 and TRBJ2-7; D is uncertain. The CDR3 length is 13 residues. Trimming removed 3 bases from V and 4 bases from J, with 10 bases in between. Germline assignment: CDR1 SGHTA and CDR2 FQGNSA. The CDR3 DNA reads as TGTGCCAGCAGCTTCAACTGGGGATACGAGCAGTACGTC. Its protein product is CASSFNWGYEQYV.

This clone was observed once. V and J are TRBV27 and TRBJ1-1, with D possibly TRBD1 on 6 matching bases. V lost 4 bases and J 2 bases, leaving 8 bases between the germline ends. The CDR3 sequence is 13 residues long. From germline, CDR1 is MNHEY and CDR2 SMNVEV (reference sequence). The DNA for the CDR3 is TGTGCCAGCAGTTGGGGGCATAACACTGAAGCTTTCTTT. Translation: CASSWGHNTEAFF.

The CDR3 is CASSNSGGPQYF. CDR3 nucleotide sequence: TGTGCCAGCAGTAATTCAGGGGGCCCCCAGTACTTC. The genes are TRBV11-3 and TRBJ2-5; 8 nucleotides line up with TRBD1. Germline V CDR1 and CDR2: SGHNT, YENEEA. This CDR3 is built from 12 residues. Unmatched junction bases numbered 6, after V lost 6 bases and J lost 9 bases.

The rearrangement links TRBV27 to TRBJ1-1, with 7 bases lining up with TRBD1. There are 16 residues in the CDR3. V shed 5 bases, J shed 1 base, and the junction held 10 bases outside the gene matches. Per the germline V gene, CDR1 is MNHEY and CDR2 is SMNVEV (reference sequence). CDR3 sequence reads: CASSRDQQGQNTEAFF. For the CDR3, the DNA is TGTGCCAGCAGTCGCGACCAACAGGGGCAGAACACTGAAGCTTTCTTT.

The chain is built from TRBV27 and TRBJ1-3; 8 positions agree with TRBD1. The length of the CDR3 is 15 residues. Germline trimming cut 5 bases from V and 2 bases from J; bases unmatched to any gene: 5. Germline CDR1 reads MNHEY; CDR2 reads SMNVEV (reference sequence). The chain's CDR3 is CASSLDRGPGNTIYF. CDR3 nucleotide sequence: TGTGCCAGCAGTCTTGACAGGGGTCCTGGAAACACCATATATTTT.

The chain is built from TRBV11-2 and TRBJ1-2; D unresolved. With 1 base removed from V and 5 bases from J, the gap between germline ends came to 5 bases. This CDR3 comprises 12 residues. Germline CDR1 and CDR2: SGHAT and FQNNGV. The CDR3 is CASSLGQYGYTF. DNA for the CDR3: TGTGCCAGCAGCTTAGGGCAGTATGGCTACACCTTC.

This chain connects TRBV2 to TRBJ2-3; TRBD2 is a possible D gene (6 bases). V lost 6 bases, J lost 1 base, and 14 bases lay in between. The length of the CDR3 is 15 residues. CDR1 is SNHLY and CDR2 is FYNNEI in the germline V gene. The CDR3 reads CASSTGGAGTDTQYF. CDR3 nucleotides: TGTGCCAGCAGCACCGGAGGGGCCGGCACAGATACGCAGTATTTT.

This clone was seen once. The chain links TRBV19 to TRBJ1-3; TRBD1 is a possible D gene (5 bases). Germline V gives CDR1 LNHDA, CDR2 SQIVND (reference sequence). Trimming shortened V by 7 bases and J by 2 bases, and 12 bases separated the two germline ends. CDR3 length: 14 amino acids. CDR3 sequence: CASKQGVPGNTIYF. CDR3 sequence (DNA): TGTGCCAGTAAACAAGGGGTGCCTGGAAACACCATATATTTT.

The chain joins TRBV5-6 to TRBJ2-7; D perhaps matches TRBD1 (5 bases). Per the germline V gene, CDR1 is SGHDT and CDR2 is YYEEEE. Trimming stripped 4 bases from V and 6 bases from J, with 11 bases between. The CDR3 spans 12 residues. CDR3 protein: CASSVGQSEQYV. For the CDR3, the DNA is TGTGCCAGCAGCGTTGGACAAAGCGAGCAGTACGTC.

A note on this clone: A junction boundary mismatches the germline segment, possibly from a read error. The V call is TRBV13, the J call TRBJ2-1; D gene ambiguous. Per the germline V gene, CDR1 is PRHDT and CDR2 is FYEKMQ (reference sequence). This CDR3 comprises 14 residues. The CDR3 DNA is TGTGCCAGCAGCACCCGCCCGGCATCAAGCGAGCGGTTCTTC. Translation gives CASSTRPASSERFF.

This chain connects TRBV6-1 to TRBJ2-1, with 12 bases lining up with TRBD1. The CDR3 contains 15 residues. V gave up 6 bases and J gave up 2 bases; unmatched junction bases: 2. CDR1 MNHNS and CDR2 SASEGT come from the germline V gene. The CDR3 loop reads CASRGTGGAYNEQFF. CDR3 bases: TGTGCCAGCAGAGGGACAGGGGGCGCCTACAATGAGCAGTTCTTC.

CDR3 amino acids: CSVGVSQDQPQHF. The CDR3 region has the DNA TGCAGCGTTGGAGTATCGCAGGATCAGCCCCAGCATTTT. The rearrangement links TRBV29-1 to TRBJ1-5; D is uncertain. This CDR3 has 13 amino acids. Germline loops: CDR1 SQVTM, CDR2 ANQGSEA. The germline V and J ends were trimmed by 4 bases and 5 bases, with 12 bases remaining between them.

V and J are TRBV12-5 and TRBJ2-1; D may be TRBD2 (6 bases). The V end was cut by 2 bases, the J end by 13 bases, with 18 bases between. Germline V CDR1 and CDR2: LGHNT, FRNRAP. This CDR3 spans 14 amino acids. This CDR3 reads CASGLPPSSVGQFF. The DNA of the CDR3 is TGTGCTAGTGGTTTGCCACCTTCTAGCGTCGGACAGTTCTTC.

CDR3 sequence reads: CASSTLDNSGNTIYF. In DNA form, the CDR3 reads TGTGCCAGCTCAACCCTTGACAACTCTGGAAACACCATATATTTT. The chain couples TRBV18 to TRBJ1-3, with D hard to call. The CDR3 extends over 15 amino acids. Per the germline V gene, CDR1 is KGHSH and CDR2 is LQKENI. Trimming took 5 bases from V and 0 from J, leaving 11 bases between them.

The V call is TRBV5-8, the J call TRBJ2-5; TRBD2 is a possible D gene (5 bases). Germline V CDR1 and CDR2: SGHTS, YDEGEE. This CDR3 is 15 amino acids long. Trimming shortened V by 1 base and J by 1 base, and 11 bases separated the two germline ends. The CDR3 DNA sequence: TGTGCCAGCAGCTTGACCCACCGGGGCCAAGAGACCCAGTACTTC. It specifies CASSLTHRGQETQYF.

The chain joins TRBV30 to TRBJ1-5; unclear D gene. This CDR3 is built from 11 residues. In germline, CDR1 is GTSNPN, CDR2 SVGIG (reference sequence). Trimming shortened V by 0 bases and J by 9 bases, and 6 bases separated the two germline ends. CDR3 loop: CAWSVGGPQHF. As DNA, the CDR3 is TGTGCCTGGAGTGTGGGTGGGCCCCAGCATTTT.

The chain recombines TRBV4-1 with TRBJ2-5, with a tentative D call TRBD2 (5 bases). Germline V gene sequence: CDR1 MGHRA, CDR2 YSYEKL. Trimming removed 6 bases at V and 5 bases at J, with 16 bases between. This CDR3 has 14 amino acids. CDR3 in amino acids: CASSSTSSLETQYF. The DNA for the CDR3 is TGCGCCAGCAGTTCTACTAGTTCCCTCGAGACCCAGTACTTC.

The gene calls are TRBV19 and TRBJ1-2; 8 bases match TRBD1. Germline V gene sequence: CDR1 LNHDA, CDR2 SQIVND (reference sequence). After removal of 5 bases from V and 5 bases from J, the junction contained 4 bases not matched to a gene. The CDR3 loop spans 13 amino acids. CDR3 DNA: TGTGCCAGTAGTGGGGGACAGGTGTATGGCTACACCTTC. Translating gives CASSGGQVYGYTF.

The rearrangement links TRBV7-2 to TRBJ1-2; possible D gene TRBD1, 6 bases. There are 16 residues in the CDR3. Germline values: CDR1 SGHTA, CDR2 FQGNSA. The ends were cut back, 6 bases at V and 7 bases at J, with 24 bases in the middle. The CDR3 sequence is CASRSRGGAGASGYTF. CDR3 DNA sequence: TGTGCCAGCAGGAGTCGGGGTGGCGCAGGGGCTAGTGGCTACACCTTC.

The sample holds a few counts of this clone. The rearrangement joins TRBV6-5 to TRBJ1-2; possible D gene TRBD1, 5 bases. V gave up 6 bases and J gave up 5 bases, with 16 bases separating them. The CDR3 has 14 residues. Germline V CDR1 and CDR2: MNHEY, SVGAGI. CDR3 residues: CASSPKPGTYGYTF. CDR3 nucleotides: TGTGCCAGCAGCCCCAAGCCTGGGACGTATGGCTACACCTTC.

The chain recombines TRBV18 with TRBJ1-1; 8 positions match TRBD1. Trimming cost V 1 base and J 3 bases; bases outside gene matches: 4. The germline CDR1 and CDR2 sequences are KGHSH and LQKENI. The length of the CDR3 is 15 residues. The CDR3 DNA sequence: TGTGCCAGCTCACCACTTAGGACAGGGCACACTGAAGCTTTCTTT. Encoded protein: CASSPLRTGHTEAFF. Together with reference TRBV18 and TRBJ1-1, the CDR3 gives the full variable domain: NAGVMQNPRHLVRRRGQEARLRCSPMKGHSHVYWYRQLPEEGLKFMVYLQKENIIDESGMPKERFSAEFPKEGPSILRIQQVVRGDSAAYFCASSPLRTGHTEAFFGQGTRLTVV.